The clone carrying this T cell receptor (beta chain) was observed a few times. This sample is part of a study of T-cell reconstitution after alpha-beta-depleted transplantation in children. Molecular barcoding with unique molecular identifiers was used for the TCRbeta library. Using its own MiXCR run on the PCR reads, TCRdb lists one record per CDR3 protein. The sample holds fewer than 350,000 distinct CDR3 sequences, around 10% seen once. There are 14 residues in the CDR3. J was trimmed by 4 bases and V by 5 bases; bases with no gene match: 8. CDR1 DFQATT and CDR2 SNEGSKA come from the germline V gene (reference sequence).

This TCR came from a boy in the first two years of life with acute myeloid leukemia, due to receive a stem cell transplant. V is TRBV20-1 and J is TRBJ2-1; 7 bases align to TRBD1. The specimen comprised PBMCs, sampled before TCRalphabeta/CD19-depleted stem cell transplant. The CDR3: CSADRDSYYNEQFF. In nucleotides, the CDR3 is TGCAGTGCTGACCGGGACAGTTATTACAATGAGCAGTTCTTC.